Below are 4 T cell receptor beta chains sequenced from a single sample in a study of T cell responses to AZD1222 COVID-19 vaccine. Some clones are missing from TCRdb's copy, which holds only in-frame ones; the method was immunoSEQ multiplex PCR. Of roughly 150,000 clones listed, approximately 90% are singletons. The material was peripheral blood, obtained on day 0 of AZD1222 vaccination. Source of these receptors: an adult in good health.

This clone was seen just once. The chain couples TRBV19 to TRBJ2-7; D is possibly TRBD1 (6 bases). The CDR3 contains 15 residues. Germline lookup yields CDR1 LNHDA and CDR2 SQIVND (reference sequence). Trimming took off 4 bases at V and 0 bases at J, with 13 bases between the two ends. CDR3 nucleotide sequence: TGTGCCAGTAGTAGAACAGGGACCAGCTCCTACGAGCAGTACTTC. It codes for CASSRTGTSSYEQYF. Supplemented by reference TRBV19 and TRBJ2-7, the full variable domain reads DGGITQSPKYLFRKEGQNVTLSCEQNLNHDAMYWYRQDPGQGLRLIYYSQIVNDFQKGDIAEGYSVSREKKESFPLTVTSAQKNPTAFYLCASSRTGTSSYEQYFGPGTRLTVT.

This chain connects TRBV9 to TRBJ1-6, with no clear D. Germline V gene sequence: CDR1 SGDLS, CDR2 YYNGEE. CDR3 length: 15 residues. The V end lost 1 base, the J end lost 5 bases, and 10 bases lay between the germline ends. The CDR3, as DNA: TGTGCCAGCAGCGTAAAAGGAGTGAATAATTCACCCCTCCACTTT. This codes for CASSVKGVNNSPLHF.

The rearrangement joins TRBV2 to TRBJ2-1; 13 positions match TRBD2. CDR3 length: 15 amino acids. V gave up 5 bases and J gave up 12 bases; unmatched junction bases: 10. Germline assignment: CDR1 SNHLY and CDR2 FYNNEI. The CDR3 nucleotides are TGTGCCAGCAGTCCCGGACTAGCGGGAGCGGGCGGGCAGTTCTTC. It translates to CASSPGLAGAGGQFF.

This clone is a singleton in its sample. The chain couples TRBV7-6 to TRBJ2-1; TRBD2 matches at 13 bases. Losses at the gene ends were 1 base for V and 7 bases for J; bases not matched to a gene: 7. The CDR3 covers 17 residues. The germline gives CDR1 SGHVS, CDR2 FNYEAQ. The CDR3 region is CASSLVSWTSGRNEQFF. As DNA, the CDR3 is TGTGCCAGCAGCTTAGTTAGCTGGACTAGCGGGAGAAATGAGCAGTTCTTC.